The clone carrying this T cell receptor (beta chain) was detected only once. The source of the sample is a study of blood T cell repertoires in COVID-19. On the study more broadly: Researchers got acute and convalescent COVID-19 samples from the United States, Italy and Spain. Sample material is recorded as cDNA or gDNA derived from T cells, B-cell-depleted T cells, or PBMCs.

As processed by the authors: Reference gene primer amplification in the assay estimated nucleated cell counts. TCRdb keeps only in-frame clones here, not all; method: immunoSEQ multiplex PCR. V, J and clone size derive from that table, while D and trimming were established from the DNA sequence. The repertoire has some 390,000 clones, about 89% of them found once; the top ten carry around 1.5%. The CDR3 contains 15 residues. V dropped 5 bases and J dropped 5 bases, with 18 bases sitting between them. CDR1 is SGHTA and CDR2 is FQGNSA in the germline V gene. V usage is TRBV7-2 and J usage is TRBJ1-2; unclear D gene. The clonotype comes from a woman between 40 and 50 years old with COVID-19, enrolled during active disease. Sequencing used peripheral blood. Here the CDR3 reads CASSLSQQPSYGYTF. CDR3 in DNA: TGTGCCAGCAGCCTCTCCCAACAACCATCGTATGGCTACACCTTC.